This record looks at one T cell receptor (beta chain) sequence and its context. This clonotype has just a few counts. There is no known antigen for this receptor. Qualities for individual bases were not recorded, and no much larger clone is one base off. The data derive from a study of T-cell reconstitution after alpha-beta-depleted transplantation in children (dated by TCRdb to the mid-2010s). A note on the overall study: T-cell immune reconstitution after TCRalphabeta/CD19-depleted allogeneic hematopoietic cell transplantation in children was quantitatively tracked in the study by means of TCR repertoire profiling. Study-wide conclusions, independent of this receptor: In some patients, the high TCRbeta diversity seen at day 60 was put down to recipient T cells and intrathymic progenitors that had survived conditioning. The apparently early recovery of alphabetaT-cell counts about two months after transplant reportedly depended on only several hundred rapidly expanded clones that came from non-depleted graft cells. The frequencies of hyperexpanded clones fell over the following months, and after one year, T-cell counts and TCRbeta diversity were mostly attributed to newly produced T cells.

What this sample's treatment or condition label stands for: allogeneic hematopoietic cell transplantation with graft depleted of TCRalphabeta T cells and CD19 B cells. The children who served as transplant recipients had been given grafts of TCRalphabeta/CD19-depleted allogeneic hematopoietic cells. Library preparation was by PCR. Sequencing used an Illumina HiSeq 2500. TCR libraries were prepared with molecular barcoding, using unique molecular identifiers to normalize TCRbeta repertoire quantification. Clones were called with MiXCR by TCRdb after fastp trimmed the public reads at Q25, and only in-frame beta chains were retained. Duplicate CDR3 protein sequences are folded into a single record with the most common DNA and genes. Present in this sample are hundreds of thousands of distinct CDR3 sequences, about 16% of which were seen just once. The top ten clonotypes cover 29% of the sample. The germline ends are 9 bases apart after V is trimmed by 0 bases and J by 8 bases. Reading from cysteine to phenylalanine, the CDR3 counts 13 amino acids. The read is trimmed to its CDR3 DNA, 39 bases read in frame from base 1. Via the germline V gene, CDR1 is MGHRA and CDR2 YSYEKL.

The source material was PBMCs, mostly from graft donor cells, sampled 360 days after TCRalphabeta/CD19-depleted stem cell transplant. The rearranged chain carries TRBV4-1 and TRBJ2-3; the D gene is not confidently resolved. The TCR originated in a boy younger than two who had a stem cell transplant for Wiskott-Aldrich syndrome, so the T cells may come from the graft donor. The CDR3 amino acid sequence is: CASSQEAGPTQYF. The nucleotide sequence is TGCGCCAGCAGCCAAGAAGCAGGCCCTACGCAGTATTTT.